Listed here is a single T cell receptor beta chain. Its matching antigen is unknown. This specimen belongs to a study of fetal regulatory T cell absence and autoimmunity. Germline V gene data show CDR1 as MGHRA and CDR2 as YSYEKL. This CDR3 spans 15 amino acids. V was pared by 0 bases and J by 5 bases, with 13 bases between. Study-wide results and caveats: In IPEX, the enrichment was taken to support antigen-driven autoimmunity before birth. Broadly similar TRB gene family usage was seen in pancreas and cord blood. Pancreas TCRs were oligoclonally enriched versus cord blood, some clones over 85-fold.

The assay was run at survey level. Libraries were prepared by immunoSEQ multiplex PCR; TCRdb keeps only in-frame clonotypes and omits some of them. The sample records around 100,000 clones, approximately 75% being singletons. This TCR was recovered from a male donor with IPEX syndrome. The specimen was pancreas tissue. The chain combines TRBV4-1 with TRBJ2-5; no clear D. CDR3 bases: TGCGCCAGCAGCCAAGATCCCGGAGTTTGGGAGACCCAGTACTTC. As protein: CASSQDPGVWETQYF.